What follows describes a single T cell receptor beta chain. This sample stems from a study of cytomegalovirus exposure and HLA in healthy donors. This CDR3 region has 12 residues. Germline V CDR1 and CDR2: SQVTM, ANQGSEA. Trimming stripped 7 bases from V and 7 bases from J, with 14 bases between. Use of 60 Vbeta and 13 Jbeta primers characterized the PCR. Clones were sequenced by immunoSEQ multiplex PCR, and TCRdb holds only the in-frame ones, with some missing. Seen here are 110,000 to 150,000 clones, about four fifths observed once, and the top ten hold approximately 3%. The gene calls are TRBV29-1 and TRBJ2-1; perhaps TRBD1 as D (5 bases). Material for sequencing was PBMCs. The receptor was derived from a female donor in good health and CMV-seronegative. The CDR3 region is CSARGYRNEQFF. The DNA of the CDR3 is TGCAGCGCAAGGGGTTACCGTAATGAGCAGTTCTTC.